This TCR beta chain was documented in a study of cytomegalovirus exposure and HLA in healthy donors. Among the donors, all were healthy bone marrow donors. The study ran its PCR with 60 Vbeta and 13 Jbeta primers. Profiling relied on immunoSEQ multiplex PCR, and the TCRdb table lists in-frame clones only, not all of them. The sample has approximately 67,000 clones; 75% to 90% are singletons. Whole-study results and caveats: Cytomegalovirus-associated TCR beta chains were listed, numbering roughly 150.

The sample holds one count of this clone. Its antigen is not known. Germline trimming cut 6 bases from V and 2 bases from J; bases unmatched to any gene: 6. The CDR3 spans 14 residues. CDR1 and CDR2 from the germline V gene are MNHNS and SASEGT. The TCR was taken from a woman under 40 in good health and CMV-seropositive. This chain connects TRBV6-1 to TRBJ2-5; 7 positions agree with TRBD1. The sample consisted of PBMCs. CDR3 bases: TGTGCCAGCAGGCTTGGGACAGCTCAAGAGACCCAGTACTTC. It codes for CASRLGTAQETQYF.